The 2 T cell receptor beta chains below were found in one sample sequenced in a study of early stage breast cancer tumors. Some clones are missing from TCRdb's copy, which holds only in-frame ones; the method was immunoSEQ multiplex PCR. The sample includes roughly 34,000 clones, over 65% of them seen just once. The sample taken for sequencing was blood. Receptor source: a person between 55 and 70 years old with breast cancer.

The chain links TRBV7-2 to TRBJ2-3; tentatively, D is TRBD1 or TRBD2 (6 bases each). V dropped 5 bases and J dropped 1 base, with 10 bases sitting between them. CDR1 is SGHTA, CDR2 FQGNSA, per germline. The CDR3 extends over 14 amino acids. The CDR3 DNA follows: TGTGCCAGCAGCGGGGGGCAGGGCACAGATACGCAGTATTTT. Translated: CASSGGQGTDTQYF. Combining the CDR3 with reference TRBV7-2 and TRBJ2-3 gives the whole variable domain GAGVSQSPSNKVTEKGKDVELRCDPISGHTALYWYRQSLGQGLEFLIYFQGNSAPDKSGLPSDRFSAERTGGSVSTLTIQRTQQEDSAVYLCASSGGQGTDTQYFGPGTRLTVL.

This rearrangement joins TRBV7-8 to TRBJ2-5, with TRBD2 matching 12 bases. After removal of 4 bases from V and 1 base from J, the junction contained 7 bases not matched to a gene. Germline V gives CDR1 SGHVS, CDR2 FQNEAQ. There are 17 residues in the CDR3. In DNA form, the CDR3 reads TGTGCCAGCAGCTCTCGGACTAGCGGGGCACGCCAAGAGACCCAGTACTTC. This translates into CASSSRTSGARQETQYF.